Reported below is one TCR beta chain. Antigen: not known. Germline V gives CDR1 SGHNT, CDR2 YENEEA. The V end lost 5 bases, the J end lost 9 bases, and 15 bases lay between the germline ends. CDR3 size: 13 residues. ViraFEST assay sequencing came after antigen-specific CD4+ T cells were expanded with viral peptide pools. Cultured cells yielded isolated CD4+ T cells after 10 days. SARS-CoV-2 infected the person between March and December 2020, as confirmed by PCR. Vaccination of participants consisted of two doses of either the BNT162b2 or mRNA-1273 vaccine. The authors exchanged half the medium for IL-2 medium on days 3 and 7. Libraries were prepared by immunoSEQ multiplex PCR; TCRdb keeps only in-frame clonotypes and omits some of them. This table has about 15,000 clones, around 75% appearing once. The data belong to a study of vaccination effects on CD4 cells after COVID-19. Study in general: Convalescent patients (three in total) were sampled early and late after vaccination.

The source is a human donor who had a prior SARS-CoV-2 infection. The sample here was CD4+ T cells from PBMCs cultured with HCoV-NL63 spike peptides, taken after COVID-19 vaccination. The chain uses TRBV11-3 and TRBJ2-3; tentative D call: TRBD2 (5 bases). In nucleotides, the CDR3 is TGTGCCAGCAGCCCTCCGGGGTCCGCAACGCAGTATTTT. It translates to CASSPPGSATQYF. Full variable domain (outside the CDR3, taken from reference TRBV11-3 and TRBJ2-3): EAGVVQSPRYKIIEKKQPVAFWCNPISGHNTLYWYLQNLGQGPELLIRYENEEAVDDSQLPKDRFSAERLKGVDSTLKIQPAELGDSAVYLCASSPPGSATQYFGPGTRLTVL.